Here is one T cell receptor beta chain with its context. This sample was taken from a study of blood T cells in healthy people across ages. Study overall: Per two T cells, template switching captured roughly one barcoded beta molecule.

This CDR3 comprises 15 residues. Per germline, CDR1 MNHEY and CDR2 SMNVEV (reference sequence). The ends were cut back, 4 bases at V and 0 bases at J, with 12 bases in the middle. Sample-barcoded 5' priming and a J-beta primer mix drove a second PCR of 7 to 11 cycles. TCRdb passed the 5' RACE reads through MiXCR, listing each CDR3 protein once. This table holds 1.8 million or so distinct CDR3 sequences, around 40% found once. The chain employs TRBV27 and TRBJ1-2; D may be TRBD1 (6 bases). Sequencing used blood. The receptor comes from a human donor in good health. The CDR3 coding sequence is TGTGCCAGCAGTTCGCTCAGGGGACCTAACTATGGCTACACCTTC. This translates into CASSSLRGPNYGYTF.